The rows below give T cell receptor beta chains drawn from one sample of a study of blood T cell repertoires in COVID-19. Using immunoSEQ multiplex PCR, the repertoire was profiled, and TCRdb retains in-frame clones only, with some absent. The repertoire holds around 120,000 clones, with less than 75% as singletons. The specimen was peripheral blood. These receptors were taken from a human donor with acute or convalescent COVID-19. The donor label of this sample is uncertain. CDR3s include the opening cysteine and the closing phenylalanine or tryptophan. The order of the fields is J gene, V gene, D gene, clone size, CDR3 protein, CDR3 DNA. A D gene is named only where the DNA matches it firmly. The size field is filled for only some rows; it gives once, few, many or a size class.

J: TRBJ1-1
V: TRBV3-1/TRBV3-2
D: -
size: -
CDR3: CASSQGRVKTEAFF
DNA: TGTGCCAGCAGCCAGGGCAGGGTAAAGACTGAAGCTTTCTTT

J: TRBJ2-7
V: TRBV6-2/TRBV6-3
D: TRBD2
size: -
CDR3: CASSQSGSGGEQYF
DNA: TGTGCCAGCAGTCAATCGGGATCGGGGGGCGAGCAGTACTTC

J: TRBJ2-1
V: TRBV11-2
D: TRBD2
size: -
CDR3: CASSRVLAGILNEQFF
DNA: TGTGCCAGCAGTCGGGTACTAGCGGGGATCCTCAATGAGCAGTTCTTC

J: TRBJ1-1
V: TRBV29-1
D: -
size: -
CDR3: CSVAAGGWTEAFF
DNA: TGCAGCGTGGCAGCGGGTGGGTGGACTGAAGCTTTCTTT

J: TRBJ1-6
V: TRBV18
D: TRBD1
size: -
CDR3: CASSPGGEYSPLHF
DNA: TGTGCCAGCTCCCCAGGGGGCGAATATTCACCCCTCCACTTT

J: TRBJ1-1
V: TRBV30
D: -
size: -
CDR3: CAWTFTGMNTEAFF
DNA: TGTGCCTGGACGTTTACAGGGATGAACACTGAAGCTTTCTTT

J: TRBJ2-1
V: TRBV11-2
D: -
size: -
CDR3: CASSLQAGNEQFF
DNA: TGTGCCAGCAGCTTGCAGGCGGGCAATGAGCAGTTCTTC

J: TRBJ1-5
V: TRBV6-6
D: TRBD1
size: -
CDR3: CATGTGKSNQPQHF
DNA: TGTGCCACCGGGACAGGGAAGTCGAATCAGCCCCAGCATTTT

J: TRBJ1-4
V: TRBV6-1
D: -
size: -
CDR3: CASSEMRVIDEKLFF
DNA: TGTGCCAGCAGTGAGATGAGGGTAATTGATGAAAAACTGTTTTTT

J: TRBJ2-2
V: TRBV5-6
D: -
size: -
CDR3: CASSTYSFANTGELFF
DNA: TGTGCCAGCAGTACCTATTCGTTCGCGAACACCGGGGAGCTGTTTTTT

J: TRBJ2-3
V: TRBV5-1
D: TRBD2
size: -
CDR3: CASSLRLAGGVNTDTQYF
DNA: TGCGCCAGCAGCTTGCGTCTAGCGGGGGGTGTCAACACAGATACGCAGTATTTT

J: TRBJ2-5
V: TRBV11-2
D: TRBD2
size: -
CDR3: CASSLLAGDQETQYF
DNA: TGTGCCAGCAGCTTACTAGCGGGGGACCAAGAGACCCAGTACTTC

J: TRBJ2-1
V: TRBV4-1
D: TRBD1
size: -
CDR3: CASSLGQQQFF
DNA: TGCGCCAGCAGCCTGGGACAGCAGCAGTTCTTC

J: TRBJ1-5
V: TRBV24-1
D: -
size: -
CDR3: CATSESLYQPQHF
DNA: TGTGCCACCAGTGAGTCACTATATCAGCCCCAGCATTTT

J: TRBJ2-3
V: TRBV18
D: -
size: -
CDR3: CASSPNMAVSTDTQYF
DNA: TGTGCCAGCTCACCAAACATGGCCGTTAGCACAGATACGCAGTATTTT

J: TRBJ2-5
V: TRBV2
D: -
size: -
CDR3: CASSERVGPRYF
DNA: TGTGCCAGCAGTGAAAGAGTTGGTCCAAGGTACTTC

J: TRBJ2-5
V: TRBV20-1
D: -
size: once
CDR3: CSASPWGGESQETQYF
DNA: TGCAGTGCTAGTCCCTGGGGCGGGGAGAGCCAAGAGACCCAGTACTTC

J: TRBJ2-6
V: TRBV2
D: -
size: many
CDR3: CASSESSLSGANVLTF
DNA: TGTGCCAGCAGCGAGAGCTCCCTCTCTGGGGCCAACGTCCTGACTTTC

J: TRBJ2-5
V: TRBV7-2
D: -
size: -
CDR3: CASSSDWLETQYF
DNA: TGTGCCAGCAGCTCGGACTGGTTGGAGACCCAGTACTTC

J: TRBJ2-2
V: TRBV2
D: TRBD2
size: -
CDR3: CASSPLAGGNGGELFF
DNA: TGTGCCAGCAGTCCACTAGCGGGGGGGAATGGCGGGGAGCTGTTTTTT

J: TRBJ1-5
V: TRBV5-6
D: -
size: -
CDR3: CASTDSGSNQPQHF
DNA: TGTGCCAGCACCGACAGTGGGAGCAATCAGCCCCAGCATTTT

J: TRBJ2-5
V: TRBV6-1
D: -
size: -
CDR3: CASSVWGGPYQETQYF
DNA: TGTGCCAGCAGTGTGTGGGGGGGGCCGTACCAAGAGACCCAGTACTTC

J: TRBJ2-4
V: TRBV28
D: -
size: once
CDR3: CASSTRKGKNIQYF
DNA: TGTGCCAGCTCCACCCGGAAGGGGAAAAACATTCAGTACTTC

J: TRBJ2-7
V: TRBV7-8
D: TRBD2
size: -
CDR3: CASSLEGGLAGVEQYF
DNA: TGTGCCAGCAGCTTAGAGGGTGGACTAGCGGGGGTCGAGCAGTACTTC

J: TRBJ2-5
V: TRBV7-9
D: TRBD1
size: -
CDR3: CASSLATGGRGETQYF
DNA: TGTGCCAGCAGCTTAGCGACAGGGGGCAGGGGAGAGACCCAGTACTTC

J: TRBJ1-6
V: TRBV10-3
D: TRBD1
size: few
CDR3: CAIGTGGSYNSPLHF
DNA: TGTGCCATTGGGACAGGGGGGAGTTATAATTCACCCCTCCACTTT

J: TRBJ1-1
V: TRBV7-2
D: TRBD1
size: few
CDR3: CASSHSPGQGAEAFF
DNA: TGTGCCAGCAGCCACTCGCCGGGACAGGGTGCTGAAGCTTTCTTT

J: TRBJ2-5
V: TRBV3-1/TRBV3-2
D: TRBD1
size: -
CDR3: CASSEDRQGLEEETQYF
DNA: TGTGCCAGCAGCGAAGATCGACAGGGATTGGAGGAAGAGACCCAGTACTTC

J: TRBJ2-1
V: TRBV3-1/TRBV3-2
D: -
size: -
CDR3: CASSQPGGRGTFNEQFF
DNA: TGTGCCAGCAGTCAACCCGGGGGGCGGGGGACCTTCAATGAGCAGTTCTTC

J: TRBJ1-1
V: TRBV11-3
D: -
size: few
CDR3: CASSSGWYTEAFF
DNA: TGTGCCAGCAGCTCCGGGTGGTACACTGAAGCTTTCTTT

J: TRBJ1-4
V: TRBV6-5
D: -
size: few
CDR3: CASSYSGPSPKKLFF
DNA: TGTGCCAGCAGTTACTCGGGCCCAAGCCCCAAGAAACTGTTTTTT

J: TRBJ1-1
V: TRBV7-2
D: -
size: -
CDR3: CASSDTGGPEAFF
DNA: TGTGCCAGCAGCGATACGGGGGGGCCGGAAGCTTTCTTT

J: TRBJ1-5
V: TRBV6-6
D: -
size: -
CDR3: CASSPTVSNQPQHF
DNA: TGTGCCAGCAGTCCGACTGTTAGCAATCAGCCCCAGCATTTT

J: TRBJ2-5
V: TRBV7-9
D: TRBD1
size: -
CDR3: CASSSGTGSGETQYF
DNA: TGTGCCAGCAGCTCCGGGACAGGGAGCGGAGAGACCCAGTACTTC

J: TRBJ2-3
V: TRBV6-4
D: TRBD2
size: -
CDR3: CASKGSRGGGDTQYF
DNA: TGTGCCAGCAAGGGGTCGCGGGGGGGCGGAGATACGCAGTATTTT

J: TRBJ1-2
V: TRBV20-1
D: -
size: -
CDR3: CSASGSFYGYTF
DNA: TGCAGTGCTAGTGGGAGCTTCTATGGCTACACCTTC

J: TRBJ2-7
V: TRBV11-2
D: -
size: -
CDR3: CASSRSRAGRLYEQYF
DNA: TGTGCCAGCAGCCGGAGCAGGGCAGGAAGGCTCTACGAGCAGTACTTC

J: TRBJ2-5
V: TRBV11-2
D: TRBD1
size: once
CDR3: CASSHTGGRETQYF
DNA: TGTGCCAGCAGCCACACAGGGGGCAGAGAGACCCAGTACTTC

J: TRBJ1-1
V: TRBV5-1
D: TRBD1
size: -
CDR3: CASSLPDRGQAFF
DNA: TGCGCCAGCAGCCTTCCTGACAGGGGGCAAGCTTTCTTT

J: TRBJ1-2
V: TRBV5-1
D: -
size: -
CDR3: CASSTGGNRYGYTF
DNA: TGCGCCAGCAGCACCGGGGGAAACCGCTATGGCTACACCTTC

J: TRBJ2-1
V: TRBV6-1
D: -
size: -
CDR3: CASSEAGGRFPYNEQFF
DNA: TGTGCCAGCAGTGAAGCGGGGGGGCGGTTCCCCTACAATGAGCAGTTCTTC

J: TRBJ2-5
V: TRBV4-1
D: TRBD2
size: -
CDR3: CASSRAGRGGQETQYF
DNA: TGCGCCAGCAGCCGGGCTGGGCGGGGGGGACAAGAGACCCAGTACTTC

J: TRBJ1-6
V: TRBV28
D: -
size: -
CDR3: CASAASRGSNSPLHF
DNA: TGTGCCAGCGCCGCCTCGCGGGGTAGCAATTCACCCCTCCACTTT

J: TRBJ2-5
V: TRBV5-4
D: -
size: -
CDR3: CASSSLPGDETQYF
DNA: TGTGCCAGCAGCTCCCTTCCGGGGGATGAGACCCAGTACTTC

J: TRBJ2-1
V: TRBV29-1
D: -
size: -
CDR3: CSVGEGEQFF
DNA: TGCAGCGTTGGTGAGGGTGAGCAGTTCTTC

J: TRBJ2-7
V: TRBV10-3
D: TRBD1
size: -
CDR3: CATETGRQGDEQYF
DNA: TGTGCCACCGAAACGGGGAGACAGGGTGACGAGCAGTACTTC

J: TRBJ1-5
V: TRBV28
D: -
size: -
CDR3: CASSTGGQPQHF
DNA: TGTGCCAGCAGCACCGGGGGTCAGCCCCAGCATTTT

J: TRBJ1-1
V: TRBV10-2
D: -
size: once
CDR3: CASRQGNTEAFF
DNA: TGCGCCAGCAGGCAGGGTAACACTGAAGCTTTCTTT

J: TRBJ2-3
V: TRBV9
D: -
size: once
CDR3: CASSVVMDLHDTQYF
DNA: TGTGCCAGCAGCGTAGTAATGGACTTACACGATACGCAGTATTTT

J: TRBJ1-2
V: TRBV2
D: -
size: once
CDR3: CASGLRGTDFYGYTF
DNA: TGTGCCAGCGGATTGAGGGGGACGGATTTTTATGGCTACACCTTC

J: TRBJ1-1
V: TRBV5-1
D: TRBD1
size: once
CDR3: CASRTGAGTWNTEAFF
DNA: TGCGCCAGCAGGACAGGGGCCGGAACATGGAACACTGAAGCTTTCTTT

J: TRBJ2-3
V: TRBV7-2
D: -
size: few
CDR3: CASSAGPDPTDTQYF
DNA: TGTGCCAGCAGCGCGGGCCCGGACCCCACAGATACGCAGTATTTT

J: TRBJ2-5
V: TRBV6-5
D: TRBD2
size: -
CDR3: CASSYFIAGGRETQYF
DNA: TGTGCCAGCAGTTACTTTATAGCGGGGGGGAGGGAGACCCAGTACTTC

J: TRBJ1-2
V: TRBV13
D: -
size: -
CDR3: CASSTRNSNYGYTF
DNA: TGTGCCAGCAGCACCCGTAATAGTAACTATGGCTACACCTTC

J: TRBJ1-1
V: TRBV7-2
D: -
size: -
CDR3: CASSLQRDTEAFF
DNA: TGTGCCAGCAGCCTACAACGGGACACTGAAGCTTTCTTT

J: TRBJ2-5
V: TRBV20-1
D: -
size: -
CDR3: CSASFGSGQSGTQYF
DNA: TGCAGTGCTAGTTTCGGGTCCGGCCAGTCTGGGACCCAGTACTTC

J: TRBJ2-1
V: TRBV24-1
D: TRBD2
size: few
CDR3: CATSGRGVRNEQFF
DNA: TGTGCCACCAGTGGACGGGGGGTGAGAAATGAGCAGTTCTTC

J: TRBJ2-1
V: TRBV5-1
D: TRBD1
size: -
CDR3: CASSLVGQGVDEQFF
DNA: TGCGCCAGCAGCTTGGTCGGACAGGGGGTCGATGAGCAGTTCTTC

J: TRBJ2-4
V: TRBV18
D: TRBD2
size: few
CDR3: CASSRGEASGVLNIQYF
DNA: TGTGCCAGCTCCCGAGGGGAAGCTAGCGGGGTGTTAAACATTCAGTACTTC

J: TRBJ2-3
V: TRBV29-1
D: TRBD1
size: few
CDR3: CSVAPGQSTDTQYF
DNA: TGCAGCGTTGCTCCGGGACAGAGCACAGATACGCAGTATTTT